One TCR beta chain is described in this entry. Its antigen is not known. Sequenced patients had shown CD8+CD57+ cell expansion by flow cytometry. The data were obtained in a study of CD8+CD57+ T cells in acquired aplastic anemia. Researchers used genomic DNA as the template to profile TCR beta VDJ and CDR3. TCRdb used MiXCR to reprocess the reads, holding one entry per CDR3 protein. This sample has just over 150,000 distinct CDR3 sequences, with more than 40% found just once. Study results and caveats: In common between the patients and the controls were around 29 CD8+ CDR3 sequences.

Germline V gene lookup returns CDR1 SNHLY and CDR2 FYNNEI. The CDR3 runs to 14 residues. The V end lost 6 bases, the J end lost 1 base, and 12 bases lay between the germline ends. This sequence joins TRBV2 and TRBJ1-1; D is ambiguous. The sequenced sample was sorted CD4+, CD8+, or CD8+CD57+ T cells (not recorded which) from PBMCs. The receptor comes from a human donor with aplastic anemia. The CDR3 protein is CASRVRTENTEAFF. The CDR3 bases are TGTGCCAGCAGGGTACGGACCGAGAACACTGAAGCTTTCTTT.